These 18 T cell receptor beta chains came from one sample sequenced in a study of shared clonotypes between healthy human individuals. Repertoires were generated with immunoSEQ multiplex PCR, while TCRdb's copy carries only in-frame clones and drops some. The table records about 2.3 million clones, roughly 90% of them present only once. Sequencing was carried out using naive CD4+ T cells from PBMCs. Sample subset: CD45RA+ positively selected. These receptors came from a man between 18 and 35 years old in good health. Some clones in this sample may be carry-over from other donors' samples.

J is TRBJ1-5 and V is TRBV6-1, with D uncertain. CDR3 size: 15 residues. In germline, CDR1 is MNHNS, CDR2 SASEGT. The V end lost 7 bases, the J end lost 2 bases, and 15 bases lay between the germline ends. The DNA of the CDR3 is TGTGCCAGCACCGACCAGTTTTTAGGCAATCAGCCCCAGCATTTT. Its protein is CASTDQFLGNQPQHF.

The V call is TRBV27, the J call TRBJ2-7; D unresolved. This CDR3 is 16 amino acids long. V was cut by 3 bases and J by 1 base, with 16 bases left in between. Germline loops: CDR1 MNHEY, CDR2 SMNVEV (reference sequence). CDR3 sequence reads: CASSLLGRQISYEQYF. CDR3 DNA sequence: TGTGCCAGCAGTTTGTTGGGCAGGCAAATTTCCTACGAGCAGTACTTC.

The rearrangement joins TRBV27 to TRBJ1-3; possibly TRBD1 for D (6 bases). Germline-derived CDR1 and CDR2 are MNHEY and SMNVEV (reference sequence). Trimming took 5 bases from V and 3 from J, leaving 14 bases between them. CDR3 length: 15 amino acids. CDR3 coding DNA: TGTGCCAGCAGTCCTTGGGGGGCGGGTGGAAACACCATATATTTT. It encodes CASSPWGAGGNTIYF.

The table lists this clone with a few counts. The V call is TRBV7-3, the J call TRBJ2-2; D remains ambiguous. The CDR3 loop spans 13 amino acids. Germline V gene lookup returns CDR1 SGHTA and CDR2 FQGTGA. The V and J ends lost 1 base and 6 bases respectively, with 6 bases between them. The CDR3 bases are TGTGCCAGCAGCTTAAACTGGTCCGGGGAGCTGTTTTTT. Encoded protein: CASSLNWSGELFF.

J is TRBJ2-3 and V is TRBV28; D not resolved. V lost 1 base, J lost 1 base, and 9 bases lay in between. The CDR3 loop spans 15 amino acids. In germline, CDR1 is MDHEN, CDR2 SYDVKM. The CDR3, as DNA: TGTGCCAGCAGTTTATACCGAAGACGCACAGATACGCAGTATTTT. Translated, it gives CASSLYRRRTDTQYF.

The chain has TRBV18 and TRBJ2-7; 10 bases fit TRBD1. Germline CDR1 reads KGHSH; CDR2 reads LQKENI. This CDR3 is built from 15 residues. V was pared by 1 base and J by 7 bases, with 7 bases of the junction left unmatched. The DNA of the CDR3 is TGTGCCAGCTCACCACAGGGACAGGGGACGAGGGAGCAGTACTTC. Translation: CASSPQGQGTREQYF.

This clone appeared a few times. The V and J genes are TRBV6-1 and TRBJ1-1; no definite D call. Germline V gene data show CDR1 as MNHNS and CDR2 as SASEGT. V was trimmed by 2 bases and J by 1 base, leaving 11 bases between them. The CDR3 has 15 residues. CDR3 loop: CASSEKSAGNTEAFF. CDR3 DNA: TGTGCCAGCAGTGAAAAATCCGCGGGGAACACTGAAGCTTTCTTT.

This chain joins TRBV9 and TRBJ2-5, with 11 bases fitting TRBD1. The CDR3 contains 16 residues. V was pared by 4 bases and J by 2 bases, with 7 bases of the junction left unmatched. Germline lookup yields CDR1 SGDLS and CDR2 YYNGEE. This CDR3 is CASSPRGTGGQETQYF. DNA for the CDR3: TGTGCCAGCAGCCCCCGAGGGACAGGGGGACAAGAGACCCAGTACTTC.

This clone appeared once. This chain joins TRBV15 and TRBJ1-5, with 7 bases identical to TRBD1. V trimming: 3 bases; J trimming: 6 bases; junction bases outside the gene matches: 11. This CDR3 has 16 amino acids. The germline V gene has CDR1 LNHNV and CDR2 YYDKDF (reference sequence). The CDR3 nucleotides are TGTGCCACCAGCAGCAGGTATGGAGGGGGCGGTCAGCCCCAGCATTTT. It translates to CATSSRYGGGGQPQHF.

The chain combines TRBV5-1 with TRBJ1-2; D remains ambiguous. The V gene lost 1 base and the J gene lost 8 bases, with 15 bases spanning the gap. Germline lookup yields CDR1 SGHRS and CDR2 YFSETQ. This CDR3 is built from 14 residues. CDR3 sequence reads: CASSLRRPEGGYTF. The DNA of the CDR3 is TGCGCCAGCAGCTTGCGGCGGCCTGAAGGAGGCTACACCTTC.

This clone was seen only once. This chain joins TRBV9 and TRBJ2-5; a possible D gene is TRBD1 (6 bases). Deletions cut 1 base from V and 5 bases from J, with 12 bases between. Germline V CDR1 and CDR2: SGDLS, YYNGEE. This CDR3 region has 14 residues. The CDR3 is CASSVLETGETQYF. The CDR3 region has the DNA TGTGCCAGCAGCGTACTTGAAACAGGGGAGACCCAGTACTTC.

V and J are TRBV5-4 and TRBJ2-7, with 7 positions matching TRBD1. The CDR3 is made up of 15 amino acids. Per germline, CDR1 SGHNT and CDR2 YYREEE (reference sequence). Germline trimming cut 0 bases from V and 5 bases from J; bases unmatched to any gene: 8. The CDR3 bases are TGTGCCAGCAGCTTGGGAGGGGGCCCTTACCACGAGCAGTACTTC. Its protein is CASSLGGGPYHEQYF.

This clone is a singleton in its sample. This sample also contains other DNA sequences that code for the same CDR3. The chain carries TRBV6-6 and TRBJ1-5, with D unclear. V lost 6 bases, J lost 0 bases, and 3 bases lay in between. Germline lookup yields CDR1 MNHNY and CDR2 SVGAGI (reference sequence). This CDR3 has 12 amino acids. CDR3 sequence: CASRSSNQPQHF. The CDR3 coding sequence is TGTGCCAGCAGATCTAGCAATCAGCCCCAGCATTTT.

The chain employs TRBV18 and TRBJ2-7; 14 bases match TRBD2. J was trimmed by 6 bases and V by 8 bases; bases with no gene match: 9. Germline V gives CDR1 KGHSH, CDR2 LQKENI. The CDR3 spans 15 residues. The CDR3 region has the DNA TGTGCCAGCGTCCCGGGACTAGCGGGAGTAGGCGAGCAGTACTTC. It codes for CASVPGLAGVGEQYF.

The gene calls are TRBV2 and TRBJ2-4, with TRBD2 identical over 11 bases. This CDR3 has 14 residues. Germline V gene sequence: CDR1 SNHLY, CDR2 FYNNEI. V shed 6 bases and J 5 bases; nucleotides not matched to a gene: 3. The CDR3 reads CASSGTSGQNIQYF. The CDR3, as DNA: TGTGCCAGCAGCGGGACTAGCGGACAAAACATTCAGTACTTC.

This sequence joins TRBV6-4 and TRBJ2-1, with D perhaps given as TRBD1 or TRBD2 (5 bases each). V was shortened by 10 bases and J by 0 bases, with 16 bases between the two germline ends. Per the germline V gene, CDR1 is MRHNA and CDR2 is SNTAGT. The CDR3 is 15 residues long. The CDR3 nucleotides are TGTGCCACCGGGATCGGGCAGGGCTCCTACAATGAGCAGTTCTTC. Translation: CATGIGQGSYNEQFF.

This chain links TRBV6-5 with TRBJ1-3, with D hard to call. V was cut by 2 bases and J by 1 base, with 12 bases left in between. Germline CDR1 MNHEY, CDR2 SVGAGI. This CDR3 is 16 amino acids long. DNA of the CDR3: TGTGCCAGCAGTTACGGTTCGTTCGGTTCTGGAAACACCATATATTTT. This translates into CASSYGSFGSGNTIYF.

As regards this clone: This sample also contains other DNA sequences that code for the same CDR3. This chain links TRBV9 with TRBJ1-2; D remains ambiguous. The CDR3 loop spans 12 amino acids. V shed 0 bases and J shed 5 bases, with 5 bases lying between them. Germline V CDR1 and CDR2: SGDLS, YYNGEE. CDR3 nucleotide sequence: TGTGCCAGCAGCGTAGTAGGTTATGGCTACACCTTC. Translating it yields CASSVVGYGYTF.